This T cell receptor beta chain was documented in a study of graft-versus-host responses after intestinal transplantation (dated by TCRdb to 2020 to 2023). Regarding the complete study: Multivisceral, liver-intestinal, or isolated intestinal transplants were received by the recipients. The cohort enrolled 20 to 30 intestinal transplant recipients including one retransplant, and a few patients lacking pretransplant specimens were excluded. After intestinal transplantation, graft-versus-host and host-versus-graft alloreactive T cell clones were followed in the graft, circulation and bone marrow using bulk TCR-beta CDR3 sequencing. Alloreactive clones were identified by sequencing pre-transplant mixed lymphocyte reaction products and comparing them with unstimulated pre-transplant donor and recipient T cells. Donor T cell macrochimerism was defined as a peak of at least 4% donor T cells among recipient peripheral blood mononuclear cells. Samples from three later patients were sequenced in-house on an Illumina MiSeq with MiXCR processing rather than by the commercial service. Every recipient was given anti-thymocyte globulin induction, then maintenance tacrolimus and steroids for 3 to 4 years. Overall study results and their limits: Early after transplant, declines in HvG clones were associated with peak levels of circulating GvH clones. Patients with donor T cell macrochimerism had high GvH to HvG T cell clonal ratios in their allografts. GvH clones were detected in recipient bone marrow, and some of these GvH clones were observed earlier in ileal mucosa or blood, consistent with an intestinal mucosal origin. The conclusions were limited by the relatively low number and heterogeneity of the intestinal transplant patients.

Library preparation was by the immunoSEQ multiplex PCR assay. In most patients, genomic DNA was isolated using the Qiagen DNeasy Blood and Tissue Kit and sent frozen to Adaptive Biotechnologies for TCR sequencing. For most patients, genomic DNA was subjected to high-throughput TCR-beta CDR3 sequencing by Adaptive Biotechnologies. Concerning the study's data processing: TCR sequencing data for 15 to 20 patients were retrieved from Adaptive's ImmunoSEQ software; a few other patients were processed with MiXCR and VDJtools. To correct CD4 versus CD8 sorting errors, any sequence found in both subsets at a frequency ratio below 5:1 was removed. Because the origin of CDR3 nucleotide sequences shared between donor and recipient could not be assigned, those sequences were removed. At least 2-fold expansion over unstimulated cells and a minimum CFSE-low frequency of 0.002% (template counts) or 0.001% (read counts) were required for clones to be classified as alloreactive. Mappable clones were those detected in sequenced pre-transplant spleen, lymph node, or MLR CFSE-low populations of the donor or recipient. Cumulative frequency of alloreactive clones was calculated as a percentage of all sequences weighted by copy number. TCRdb stores this immuneACCESS table with in-frame sequences only. Part of the clones is absent; in the studies checked, under half of the shortfall reflects unresolved V genes, and no reason is known for the rest. That table is the source of V, J and clone size, and D and trimming were worked out from the DNA. The sample table shows roughly 30,000 clones, and roughly 80% are seen once. Jointly, the top ten make up roughly 18% of the sample.

With respect to this clone: Its recognized antigen is unknown. No much larger clonotype is one base removed from it; base qualities were not supplied.

The sample's time point label, decoded: cells obtained before transplantation from donor or recipient. CD3+CD4+ and CD3+CD8+ populations were FACS-sorted from unstimulated pre-transplant donor and recipient cells taken from spleen or lymph nodes. The germline V gene gives CDR1 as SGHRS and CDR2 as YFSETQ. V is reduced by 0 bases and J by 4 bases, leaving a spacing of 10 bases between them. Taken from cysteine to phenylalanine, the CDR3 has 14 residues. The CDR3 DNA has 42 bases and is translated from base 1. The chain uses TRBV5-1 and TRBJ1-2; no D gene is confidently identified. The source of this sequence is a human donor who received an intestinal transplant. This material consisted of unstimulated CD8+ T cells sorted from spleen or lymph node cells, taken before intestinal transplant. In nucleotides, the sequence is TGCGCCAGCAGCTTGGCCCCGGGTACCTATGGCTACACCTTC. The resulting protein is CASSLAPGTYGYTF. With the portions outside the CDR3 filled from the reference TRBV5-1 and TRBJ1-2 genes, the complete variable region becomes KAGVTQTPRYLIKTRGQQVTLSCSPISGHRSVSWYQQTPGQGLQFLFEYFSETQRNKGNFPGRFSGRQFSNSRSEMNVSTLELGDSALYLCASSLAPGTYGYTFGSGTRLTVV.